The 4 T cell receptor beta chains reported below all come from one sample, sequenced in a study of cytomegalovirus exposure and HLA in healthy donors. The PCR ran on 60 Vbeta and 13 Jbeta primers. Sequencing was performed with immunoSEQ multiplex PCR; in TCRdb, only in-frame clones are kept and a portion is missing. The repertoire holds around 150,000 clones, with 75% to 90% as singletons. Specimen: PBMCs. Receptor source: a middle-aged man in good health and CMV-seronegative.

The CDR3 loop reads CASSLSLQNSNEQFF. DNA of the CDR3: TGTGCCAGCAGTTTATCTTTACAGAACAGCAATGAGCAGTTCTTC. The chain recombines TRBV28 with TRBJ2-1; D is uncertain. V lost 1 base to trimming and J lost 6 bases, with 13 bases between them. This CDR3 has 15 residues. The germline V gene has CDR1 MDHEN and CDR2 SYDVKM.

This rearrangement joins TRBV18 to TRBJ2-7, with TRBD2 identical over 11 bases. The CDR3 is 14 amino acids. The germline gives CDR1 KGHSH, CDR2 LQKENI. Unmatched junction bases numbered 3, after V lost 2 bases and J lost 6 bases. As DNA, the CDR3 is TGTGCCAGCTCACCAGGACTAGCGGGCCGCGAGCAGTACTTC. Its protein product is CASSPGLAGREQYF.

This chain joins TRBV18 and TRBJ1-5; 7 nucleotides match TRBD1. The CDR3 is made up of 14 amino acids. Germline lookup yields CDR1 KGHSH and CDR2 LQKENI. The V and J ends lost 3 bases and 7 bases, in that order; junction bases with no gene match: 6. The CDR3 sequence: CASSPTGERQPQHF. In nucleotides, the CDR3 is TGTGCCAGCTCACCCACAGGGGAGAGGCAGCCCCAGCATTTT.

The chain carries TRBV7-2 and TRBJ2-1, with D tentatively TRBD2 (5 bases). Germline V gene lookup returns CDR1 SGHTA and CDR2 FQGNSA. This CDR3 contains 14 residues. The germline V and J ends were trimmed by 5 bases and 9 bases, with 17 bases remaining between them. The CDR3 protein is CASSEVRAHGEQFF. In nucleotides, the CDR3 is TGTGCCAGCAGCGAGGTGAGGGCCCACGGTGAGCAGTTCTTC.